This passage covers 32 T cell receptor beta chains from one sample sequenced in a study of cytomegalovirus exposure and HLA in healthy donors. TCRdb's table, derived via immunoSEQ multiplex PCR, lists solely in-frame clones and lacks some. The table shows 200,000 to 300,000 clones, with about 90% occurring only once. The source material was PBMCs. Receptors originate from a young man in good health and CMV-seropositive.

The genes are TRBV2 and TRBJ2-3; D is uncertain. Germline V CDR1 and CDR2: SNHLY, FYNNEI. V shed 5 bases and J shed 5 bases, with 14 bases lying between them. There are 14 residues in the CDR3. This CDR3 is CASSFGLALDTQYF. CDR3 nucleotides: TGTGCCAGCAGTTTCGGCCTCGCCCTAGATACGCAGTATTTT. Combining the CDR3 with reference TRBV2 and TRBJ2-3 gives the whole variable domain EPEVTQTPSHQVTQMGQEVILRCVPISNHLYFYWYRQILGQKVEFLVSFYNNEISEKSEIFDDQFSVERPDGSNFTLKIRSTKLEDSAMYFCASSFGLALDTQYFGPGTRLTVL.

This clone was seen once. CDR3 sequence reads: CASSRTGDSYEQYF. CDR3 DNA: TGCGCCAGCAGCAGGACAGGCGATTCCTACGAGCAGTACTTC. The V call is TRBV5-1, the J call TRBJ2-7; 7 nucleotides match TRBD1. J lost 1 base, V lost 4 bases, and 5 bases had no gene match. Germline V gene sequence: CDR1 SGHRS, CDR2 YFSETQ. This CDR3 is 14 amino acids long.

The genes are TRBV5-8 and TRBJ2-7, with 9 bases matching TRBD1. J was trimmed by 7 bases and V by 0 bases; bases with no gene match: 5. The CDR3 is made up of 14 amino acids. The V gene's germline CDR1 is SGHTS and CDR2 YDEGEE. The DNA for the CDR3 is TGTGCCAGCAGCTTGGACTGGACAGGGGAAGAGCAGTACTTC. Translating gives CASSLDWTGEEQYF.

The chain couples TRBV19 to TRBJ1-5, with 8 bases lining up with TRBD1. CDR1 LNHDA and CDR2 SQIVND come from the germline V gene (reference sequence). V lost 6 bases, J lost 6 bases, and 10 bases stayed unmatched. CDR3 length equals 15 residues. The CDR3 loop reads CASSLGQGMTQPQHF. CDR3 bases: TGTGCCAGTAGCCTCGGACAGGGTATGACTCAGCCCCAGCATTTT.

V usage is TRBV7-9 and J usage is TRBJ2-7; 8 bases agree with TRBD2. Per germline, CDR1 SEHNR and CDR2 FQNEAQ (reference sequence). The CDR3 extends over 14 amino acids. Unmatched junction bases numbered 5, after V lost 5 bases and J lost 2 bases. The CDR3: CASSRRGEAYEQYF. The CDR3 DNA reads TGTGCCAGCAGCCGGCGGGGGGAAGCCTACGAGCAGTACTTC.

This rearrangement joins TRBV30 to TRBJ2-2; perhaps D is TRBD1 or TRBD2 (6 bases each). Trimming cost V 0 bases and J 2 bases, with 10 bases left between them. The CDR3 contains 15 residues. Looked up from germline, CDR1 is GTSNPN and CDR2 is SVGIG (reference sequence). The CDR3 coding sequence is TGTGCCTGGAGTGTAGGGGGGAGAAACACCGGGGAGCTGTTTTTT. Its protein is CAWSVGGRNTGELFF.

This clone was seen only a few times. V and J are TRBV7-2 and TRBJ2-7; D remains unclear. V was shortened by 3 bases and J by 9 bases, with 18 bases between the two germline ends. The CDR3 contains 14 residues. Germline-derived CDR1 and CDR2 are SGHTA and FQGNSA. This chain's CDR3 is CASSFSRTGRMQYF. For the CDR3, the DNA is TGTGCCAGCAGCTTTTCTAGGACCGGACGAATGCAGTACTTC.

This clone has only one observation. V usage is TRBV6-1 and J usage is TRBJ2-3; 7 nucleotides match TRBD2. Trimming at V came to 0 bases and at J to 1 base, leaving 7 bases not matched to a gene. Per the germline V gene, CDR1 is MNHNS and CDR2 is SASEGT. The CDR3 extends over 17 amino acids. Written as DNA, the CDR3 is TGTGCCAGCAGTGAAGCCCCTGGCGGGAGAGGCACAGATACGCAGTATTTT. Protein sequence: CASSEAPGGRGTDTQYF.

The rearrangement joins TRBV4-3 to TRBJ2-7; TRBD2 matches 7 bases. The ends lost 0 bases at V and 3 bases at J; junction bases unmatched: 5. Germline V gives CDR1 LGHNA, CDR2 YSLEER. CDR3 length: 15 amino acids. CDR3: CASSQDGRGDYEQYF. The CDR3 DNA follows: TGCGCCAGCAGCCAAGATGGTCGGGGGGACTACGAGCAGTACTTC.

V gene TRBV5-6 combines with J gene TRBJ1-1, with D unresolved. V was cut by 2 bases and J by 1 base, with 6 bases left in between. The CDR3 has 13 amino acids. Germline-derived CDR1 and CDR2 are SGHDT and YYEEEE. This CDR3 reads CASSFPWNTEAFF. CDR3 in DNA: TGTGCCAGCAGCTTCCCGTGGAACACTGAAGCTTTCTTT. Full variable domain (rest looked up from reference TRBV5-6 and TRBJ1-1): DAGVTQSPTHLIKTRGQQVTLRCSPKSGHDTVSWYQQALGQGPQFIFQYYEEEERQRGNFPDRFSGHQFPNYSSELNVNALLLGDSALYLCASSFPWNTEAFFGQGTRLTVV.

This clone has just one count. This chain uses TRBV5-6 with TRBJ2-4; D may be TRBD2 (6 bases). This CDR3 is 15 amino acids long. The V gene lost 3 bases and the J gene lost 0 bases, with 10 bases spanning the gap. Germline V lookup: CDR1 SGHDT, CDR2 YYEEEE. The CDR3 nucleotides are TGTGCCAGCAGCTCAGCGGGCATAGCCAAAAACATTCAGTACTTC. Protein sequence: CASSSAGIAKNIQYF. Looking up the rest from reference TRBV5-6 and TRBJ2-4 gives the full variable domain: DAGVTQSPTHLIKTRGQQVTLRCSPKSGHDTVSWYQQALGQGPQFIFQYYEEEERQRGNFPDRFSGHQFPNYSSELNVNALLLGDSALYLCASSSAGIAKNIQYFGAGTRLSVL.

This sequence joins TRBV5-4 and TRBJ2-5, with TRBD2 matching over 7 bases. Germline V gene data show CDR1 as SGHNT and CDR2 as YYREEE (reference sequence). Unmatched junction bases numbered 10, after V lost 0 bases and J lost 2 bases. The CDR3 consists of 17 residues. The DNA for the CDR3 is TGTGCCAGCAGCTTGGAACAGGCTAGCGGTCTTCAAGAGACCCAGTACTTC. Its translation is CASSLEQASGLQETQYF. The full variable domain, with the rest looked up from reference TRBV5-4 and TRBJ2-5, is ETGVTQSPTHLIKTRGQQVTLRCSSQSGHNTVSWYQQALGQGPQFIFQYYREEENGRGNFPPRFSGLQFPNYSSELNVNALELDDSALYLCASSLEQASGLQETQYFGPGTRLLVL.

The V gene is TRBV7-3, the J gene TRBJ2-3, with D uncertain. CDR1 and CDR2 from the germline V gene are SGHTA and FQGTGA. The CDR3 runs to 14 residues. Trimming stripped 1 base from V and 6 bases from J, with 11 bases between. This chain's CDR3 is CASSLNPGWDTQYF. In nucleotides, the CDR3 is TGTGCCAGCAGCTTAAATCCCGGGTGGGATACGCAGTATTTT. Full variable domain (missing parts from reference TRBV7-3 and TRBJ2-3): GAGVSQTPSNKVTEKGKYVELRCDPISGHTALYWYRQSLGQGPEFLIYFQGTGAADDSGLPNDRFFAVRPEGSVSTLKIQRTERGDSAVYLCASSLNPGWDTQYFGPGTRLTVL.

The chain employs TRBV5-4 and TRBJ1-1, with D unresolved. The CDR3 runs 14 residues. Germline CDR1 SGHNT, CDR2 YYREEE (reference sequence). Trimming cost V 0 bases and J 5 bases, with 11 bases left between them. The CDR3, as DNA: TGTGCCAGCAGCTTGGAGGTAACGGGAACTGAAGCTTTCTTT. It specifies CASSLEVTGTEAFF.

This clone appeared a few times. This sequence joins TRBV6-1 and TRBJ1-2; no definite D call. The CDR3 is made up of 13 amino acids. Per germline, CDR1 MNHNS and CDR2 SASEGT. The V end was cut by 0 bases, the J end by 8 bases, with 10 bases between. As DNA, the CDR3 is TGTGCCAGCAGTGAAGCGCTCATAGAGGGCTACACCTTC. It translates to CASSEALIEGYTF.

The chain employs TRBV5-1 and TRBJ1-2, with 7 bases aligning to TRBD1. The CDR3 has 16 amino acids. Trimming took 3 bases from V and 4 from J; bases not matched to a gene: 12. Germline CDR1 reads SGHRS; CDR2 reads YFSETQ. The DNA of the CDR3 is TGCGCCAGCAGCTCGGAGTACAGGGGCGCGAGCTATGGCTACACCTTC. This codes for CASSSEYRGASYGYTF. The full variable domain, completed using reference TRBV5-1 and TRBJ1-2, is KAGVTQTPRYLIKTRGQQVTLSCSPISGHRSVSWYQQTPGQGLQFLFEYFSETQRNKGNFPGRFSGRQFSNSRSEMNVSTLELGDSALYLCASSSEYRGASYGYTFGSGTRLTVV.

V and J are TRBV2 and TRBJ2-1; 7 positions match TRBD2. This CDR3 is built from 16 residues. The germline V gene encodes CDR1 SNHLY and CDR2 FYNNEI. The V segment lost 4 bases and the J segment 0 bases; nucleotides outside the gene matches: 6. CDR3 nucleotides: TGTGCCAGCAGTGGCTTTGGGGGGGGCTCCTACAATGAGCAGTTCTTC. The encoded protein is CASSGFGGGSYNEQFF. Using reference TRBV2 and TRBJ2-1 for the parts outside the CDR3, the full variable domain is EPEVTQTPSHQVTQMGQEVILRCVPISNHLYFYWYRQILGQKVEFLVSFYNNEISEKSEIFDDQFSVERPDGSNFTLKIRSTKLEDSAMYFCASSGFGGGSYNEQFFGPGTRLTVL.

The CDR3 here is CASSPGLREKLFF. In DNA, the CDR3 is TGTGCCAGCAGCCCGGGACTCCGAGAAAAACTGTTTTTT. The chain joins TRBV27 to TRBJ1-4; a weak D match, TRBD1 (5 bases). Per germline, CDR1 MNHEY and CDR2 SMNVEV (reference sequence). The CDR3 is 13 amino acids. V lost 6 bases, J lost 8 bases, and 13 bases lay in between.

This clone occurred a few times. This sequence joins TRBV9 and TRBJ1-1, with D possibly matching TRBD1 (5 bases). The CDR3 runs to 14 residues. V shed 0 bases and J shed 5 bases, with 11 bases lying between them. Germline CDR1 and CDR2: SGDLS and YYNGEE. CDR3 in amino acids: CASSVVRGGTEAFF. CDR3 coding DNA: TGTGCCAGCAGCGTAGTACGGGGGGGTACTGAAGCTTTCTTT.

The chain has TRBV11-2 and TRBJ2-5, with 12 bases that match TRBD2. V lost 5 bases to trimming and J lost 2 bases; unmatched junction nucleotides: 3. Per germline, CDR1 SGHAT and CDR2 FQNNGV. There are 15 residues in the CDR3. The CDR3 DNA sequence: TGTGCCAGCAGCCCGGGACTAGCGGGTCAAGAGACCCAGTACTTC. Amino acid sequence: CASSPGLAGQETQYF. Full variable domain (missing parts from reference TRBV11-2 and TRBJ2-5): EAGVAQSPRYKIIEKRQSVAFWCNPISGHATLYWYQQILGQGPKLLIQFQNNGVVDDSQLPKDRFSAERLKGVDSTLKIQPAKLEDSAVYLCASSPGLAGQETQYFGPGTRLLVL.

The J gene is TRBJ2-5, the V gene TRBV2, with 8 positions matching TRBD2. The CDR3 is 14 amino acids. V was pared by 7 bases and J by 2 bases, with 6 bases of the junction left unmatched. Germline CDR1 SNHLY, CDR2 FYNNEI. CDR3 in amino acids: CASTRLAQQETQYF. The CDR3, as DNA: TGTGCCAGCACCCGACTAGCGCAACAAGAGACCCAGTACTTC.

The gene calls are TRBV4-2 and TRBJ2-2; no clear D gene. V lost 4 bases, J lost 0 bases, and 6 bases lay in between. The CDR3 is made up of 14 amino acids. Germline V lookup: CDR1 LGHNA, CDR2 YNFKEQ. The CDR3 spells CASSLGSNTGELFF. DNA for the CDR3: TGTGCCAGCAGCCTCGGGTCGAACACCGGGGAGCTGTTTTTT.

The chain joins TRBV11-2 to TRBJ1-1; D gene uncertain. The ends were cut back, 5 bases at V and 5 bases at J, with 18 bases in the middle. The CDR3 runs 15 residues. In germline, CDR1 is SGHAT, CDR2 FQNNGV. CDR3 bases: TGTGCCAGCAGCCTCTCAGGAGAATCTCGAACTGAAGCTTTCTTT. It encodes CASSLSGESRTEAFF.

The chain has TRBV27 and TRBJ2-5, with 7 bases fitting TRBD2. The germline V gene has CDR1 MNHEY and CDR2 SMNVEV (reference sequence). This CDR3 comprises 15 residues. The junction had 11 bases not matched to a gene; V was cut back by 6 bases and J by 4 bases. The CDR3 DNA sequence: TGTGCCAGCAGGCCCTTGGGGGGAGGGCGAGAGACCCAGTACTTC. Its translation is CASRPLGGGRETQYF.

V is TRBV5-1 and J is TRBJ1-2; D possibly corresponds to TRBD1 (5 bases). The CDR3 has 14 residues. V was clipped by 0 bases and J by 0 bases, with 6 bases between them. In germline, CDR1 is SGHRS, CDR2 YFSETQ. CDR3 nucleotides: TGCGCCAGCAGCTTGGTGGGGGCTAACTATGGCTACACCTTC. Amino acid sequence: CASSLVGANYGYTF. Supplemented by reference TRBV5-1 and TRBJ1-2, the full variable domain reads KAGVTQTPRYLIKTRGQQVTLSCSPISGHRSVSWYQQTPGQGLQFLFEYFSETQRNKGNFPGRFSGRQFSNSRSEMNVSTLELGDSALYLCASSLVGANYGYTFGSGTRLTVV.

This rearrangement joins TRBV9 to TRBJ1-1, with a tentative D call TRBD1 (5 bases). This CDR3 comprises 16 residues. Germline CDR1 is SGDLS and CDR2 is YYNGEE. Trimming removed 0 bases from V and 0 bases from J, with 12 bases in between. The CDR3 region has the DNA TGTGCCAGCAGCGTAGACGGGGGGACTATGAACACTGAAGCTTTCTTT. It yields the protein CASSVDGGTMNTEAFF.

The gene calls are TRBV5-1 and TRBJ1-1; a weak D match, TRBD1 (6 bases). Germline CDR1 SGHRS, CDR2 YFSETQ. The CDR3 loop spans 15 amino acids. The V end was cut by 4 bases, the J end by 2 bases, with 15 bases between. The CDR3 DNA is TGCGCCAGCAGCCCACAGGGTGTCCCAAACACTGAAGCTTTCTTT. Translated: CASSPQGVPNTEAFF.

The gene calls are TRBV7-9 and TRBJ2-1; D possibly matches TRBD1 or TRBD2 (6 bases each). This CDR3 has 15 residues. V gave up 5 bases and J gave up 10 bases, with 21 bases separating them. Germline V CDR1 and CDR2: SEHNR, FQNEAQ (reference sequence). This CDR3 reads CASSETGARFGEQFF. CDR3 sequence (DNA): TGTGCCAGCAGCGAGACGGGGGCCAGGTTCGGAGAGCAGTTCTTC.

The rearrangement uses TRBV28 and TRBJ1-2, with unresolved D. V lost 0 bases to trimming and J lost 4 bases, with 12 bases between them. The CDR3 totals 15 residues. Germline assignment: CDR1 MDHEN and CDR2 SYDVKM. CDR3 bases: TGTGCCAGCAGTTTATGGGATGAAGCGGGCTATGGCTACACCTTC. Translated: CASSLWDEAGYGYTF.

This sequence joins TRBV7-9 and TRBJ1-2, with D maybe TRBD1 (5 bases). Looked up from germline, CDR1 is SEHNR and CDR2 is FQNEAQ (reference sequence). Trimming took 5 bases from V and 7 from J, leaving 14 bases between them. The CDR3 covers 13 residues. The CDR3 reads CASSPPGGVGYTF. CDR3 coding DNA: TGTGCCAGCAGCCCGCCCGGGGGTGTTGGCTACACCTTC.

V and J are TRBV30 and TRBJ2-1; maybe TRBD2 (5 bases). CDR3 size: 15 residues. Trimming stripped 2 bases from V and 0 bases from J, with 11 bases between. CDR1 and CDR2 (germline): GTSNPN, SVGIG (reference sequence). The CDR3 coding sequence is TGTGCCTGGAGTTCGGGGTCTAGCTCCTACAATGAGCAGTTCTTC. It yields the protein CAWSSGSSSYNEQFF.

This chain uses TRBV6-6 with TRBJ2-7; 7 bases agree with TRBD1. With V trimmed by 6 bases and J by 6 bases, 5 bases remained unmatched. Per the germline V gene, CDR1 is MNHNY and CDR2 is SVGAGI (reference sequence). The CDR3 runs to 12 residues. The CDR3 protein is CASRSTGREQYF. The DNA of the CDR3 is TGTGCCAGCAGGTCGACAGGGCGCGAGCAGTACTTC.